A selection of T cell receptor beta chains follows, all from one sample in a study of beta chain features in type 1 diabetes. Clones were sequenced by immunoSEQ multiplex PCR, and TCRdb holds only the in-frame ones, with some missing. The profile shows 600,000 to 700,000 clones, roughly 12% of them singletons. The specimen sequenced was naive CD4+ T cells from blood. The receptors originated from a man between 25 and 39 years old with type 1 diabetes. Each CDR3 is given with its conserved first and last residue. The order of the fields is CDR3 length, V gene, D gene, clone size, J gene, CDR3 DNA, CDR3 protein. The D gene is left open where the match is weak. Some rows mark clone size as missing; the rest say once, few, many or name a class of expanded clone.

CDR3 length: 13
V gene: TRBV2
D gene: NA
clone size: NA
J gene: TRBJ2-3
CDR3 DNA: TGTGCCAGCAGTGACTTAGGCACAGATACGCAGTATTTT
CDR3 protein: CASSDLGTDTQYF

CDR3 length: 15
V gene: TRBV7-2
D gene: NA
clone size: NA
J gene: TRBJ2-1
CDR3 DNA: TGTGCCAGCAGCTTAGATCCAGGATCCTACAATGAGCAGTTCTTC
CDR3 protein: CASSLDPGSYNEQFF

CDR3 length: 17
V gene: TRBV25-1
D gene: TRBD1
clone size: NA
J gene: TRBJ1-6
CDR3 DNA: TGTGCCAGCAGTTCGGGACAGGGGGAGTCCTATAATTCACCCCTCCACTTT
CDR3 protein: CASSSGQGESYNSPLHF

CDR3 length: 14
V gene: TRBV7-9
D gene: NA
clone size: NA
J gene: TRBJ1-2
CDR3 DNA: TGTGCCAGCAGCTTAATCCTGGTCCCCTATGGCTACACCTTC
CDR3 protein: CASSLILVPYGYTF

CDR3 length: 15
V gene: TRBV6-6
D gene: NA
clone size: once
J gene: TRBJ1-1
CDR3 DNA: TGTGCCAGCAGCCCGAACGGTAGGGTATCGGCTGAAGCTTTCTTT
CDR3 protein: CASSPNGRVSAEAFF

CDR3 length: 15
V gene: TRBV2
D gene: TRBD1
clone size: few
J gene: TRBJ2-2
CDR3 DNA: TGTGCCAGCATGAAGGGGGCAGCCGTCGGCGGGGAGCTGTTTTTT
CDR3 protein: CASMKGAAVGGELFF

CDR3 length: 16
V gene: TRBV4-2
D gene: NA
clone size: few
J gene: TRBJ2-7
CDR3 DNA: TGTGCCAGCAGCCACGGAAATACGGGACACGCCATGGAGCAGTACTTC
CDR3 protein: CASSHGNTGHAMEQYF

CDR3 length: 14
V gene: TRBV11-1
D gene: NA
clone size: NA
J gene: TRBJ1-2
CDR3 DNA: TGTGCCAGCAGCCCCCGCGGGGACGGGTATGGCTACACCTTC
CDR3 protein: CASSPRGDGYGYTF

CDR3 length: 16
V gene: TRBV7-8
D gene: NA
clone size: NA
J gene: TRBJ1-1
CDR3 DNA: TGTGCCAGCAGCTTGGCGGGAGGGACGGAGAACACTGAAGCTTTCTTT
CDR3 protein: CASSLAGGTENTEAFF

CDR3 length: 15
V gene: TRBV7-6
D gene: TRBD1
clone size: few
J gene: TRBJ1-2
CDR3 DNA: TGTGCCAGCAGCGGACTACAGGGGCGGAACTATGGCTACACCTTC
CDR3 protein: CASSGLQGRNYGYTF